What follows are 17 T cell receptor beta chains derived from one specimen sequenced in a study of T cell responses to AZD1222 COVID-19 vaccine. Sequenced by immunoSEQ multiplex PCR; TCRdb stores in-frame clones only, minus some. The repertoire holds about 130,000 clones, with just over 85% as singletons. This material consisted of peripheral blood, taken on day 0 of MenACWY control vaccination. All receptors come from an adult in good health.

CDR3 DNA: TGCGCCAGCAGCTCGGACAGGCCACCTAACTATGGCTACACCTTC. It translates to CASSSDRPPNYGYTF. This chain links TRBV5-1 with TRBJ1-2; 7 bases match TRBD1. Germline CDR1 SGHRS, CDR2 YFSETQ. V lost 3 bases to trimming and J lost 0 bases; unmatched junction nucleotides: 5. The CDR3 runs 15 residues.

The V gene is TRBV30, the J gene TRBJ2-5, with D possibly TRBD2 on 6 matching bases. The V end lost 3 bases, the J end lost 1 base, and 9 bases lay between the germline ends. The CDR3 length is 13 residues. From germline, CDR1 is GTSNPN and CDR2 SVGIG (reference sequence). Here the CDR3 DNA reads TGTGCCTGGAGCGGGGGATTCCAAGAGACCCAGTACTTC. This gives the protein CAWSGGFQETQYF.

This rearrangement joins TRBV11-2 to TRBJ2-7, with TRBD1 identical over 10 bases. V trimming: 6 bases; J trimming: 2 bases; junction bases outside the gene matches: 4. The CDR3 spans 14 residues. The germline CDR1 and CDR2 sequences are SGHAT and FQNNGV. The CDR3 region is CASSTTGGAYEQYF. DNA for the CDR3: TGTGCCAGCAGTACGACAGGGGGCGCCTACGAGCAGTACTTC.

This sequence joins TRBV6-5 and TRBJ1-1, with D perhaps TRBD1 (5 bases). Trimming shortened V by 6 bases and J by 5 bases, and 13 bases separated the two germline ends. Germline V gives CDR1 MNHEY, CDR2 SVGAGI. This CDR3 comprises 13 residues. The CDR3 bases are TGTGCCAGCAGCCGACTCCGGGGGACTGAAGCTTTCTTT. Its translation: CASSRLRGTEAFF.

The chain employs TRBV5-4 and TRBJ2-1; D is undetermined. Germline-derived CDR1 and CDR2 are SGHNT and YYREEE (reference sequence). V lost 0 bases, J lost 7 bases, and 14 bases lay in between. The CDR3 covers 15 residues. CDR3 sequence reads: CASSLDPIPGNEQFF. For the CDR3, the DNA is TGTGCCAGCAGCTTGGACCCGATACCCGGGAATGAGCAGTTCTTC.

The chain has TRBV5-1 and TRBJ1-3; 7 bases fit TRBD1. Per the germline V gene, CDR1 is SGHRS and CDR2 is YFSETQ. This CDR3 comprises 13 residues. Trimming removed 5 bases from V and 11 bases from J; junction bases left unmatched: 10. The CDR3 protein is CASSDRVSPSIYF. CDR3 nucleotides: TGCGCCAGCAGTGACAGGGTCTCTCCCTCCATATATTTT.

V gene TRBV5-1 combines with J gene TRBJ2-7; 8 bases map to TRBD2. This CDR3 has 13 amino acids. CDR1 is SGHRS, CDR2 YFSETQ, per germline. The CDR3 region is CASGVAGSYEQYF. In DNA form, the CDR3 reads TGCGCAAGCGGAGTAGCGGGGTCCTACGAGCAGTACTTC.

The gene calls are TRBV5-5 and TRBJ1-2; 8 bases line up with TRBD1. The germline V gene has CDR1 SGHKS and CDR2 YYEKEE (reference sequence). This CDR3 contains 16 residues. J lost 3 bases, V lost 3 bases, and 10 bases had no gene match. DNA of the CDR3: TGTGCCAGCAGCTCGGTCTTGCGGACAGGGTACTATGGCTACACCTTC. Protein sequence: CASSSVLRTGYYGYTF.

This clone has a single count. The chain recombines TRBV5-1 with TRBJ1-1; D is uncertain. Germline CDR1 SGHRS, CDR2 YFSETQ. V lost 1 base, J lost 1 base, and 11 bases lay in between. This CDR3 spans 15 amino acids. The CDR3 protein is CASSLFKRENTEAFF. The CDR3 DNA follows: TGCGCCAGCAGCTTGTTCAAGAGAGAGAACACTGAAGCTTTCTTT.

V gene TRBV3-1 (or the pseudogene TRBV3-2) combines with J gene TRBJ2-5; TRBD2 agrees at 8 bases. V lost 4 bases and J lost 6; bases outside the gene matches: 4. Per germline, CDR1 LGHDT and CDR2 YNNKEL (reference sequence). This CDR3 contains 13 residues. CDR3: CASSPGGVKTQYF. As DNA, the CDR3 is TGTGCCAGCAGCCCGGGGGGGGTAAAGACCCAGTACTTC.

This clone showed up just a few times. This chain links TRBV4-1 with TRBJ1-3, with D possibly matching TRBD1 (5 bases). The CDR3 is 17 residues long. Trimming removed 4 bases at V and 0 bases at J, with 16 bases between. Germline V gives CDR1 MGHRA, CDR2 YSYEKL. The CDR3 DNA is TGCGCCAGCAGCCGCGGGGGTTTAGTCGTCTCTGGAAACACCATATATTTT. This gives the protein CASSRGGLVVSGNTIYF.

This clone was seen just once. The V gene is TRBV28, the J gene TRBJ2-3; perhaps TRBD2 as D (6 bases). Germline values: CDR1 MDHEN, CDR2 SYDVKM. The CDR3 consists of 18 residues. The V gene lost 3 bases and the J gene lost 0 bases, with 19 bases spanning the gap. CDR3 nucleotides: TGTGCCAGCAGTTTCTCCCTTGTAGCGGAGCCAAGCACAGATACGCAGTATTTT. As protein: CASSFSLVAEPSTDTQYF.

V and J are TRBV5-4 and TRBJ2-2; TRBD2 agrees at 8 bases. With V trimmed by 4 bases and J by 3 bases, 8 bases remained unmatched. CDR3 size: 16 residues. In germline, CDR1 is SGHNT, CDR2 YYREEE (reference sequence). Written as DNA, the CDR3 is TGTGCCAGCAGCCCCGGACTAGCCCGGTACACCGGGGAGCTGTTTTTT. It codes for CASSPGLARYTGELFF. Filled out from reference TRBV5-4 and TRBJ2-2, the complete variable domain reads ETGVTQSPTHLIKTRGQQVTLRCSSQSGHNTVSWYQQALGQGPQFIFQYYREEENGRGNFPPRFSGLQFPNYSSELNVNALELDDSALYLCASSPGLARYTGELFFGEGSRLTVL.

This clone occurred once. As DNA, the CDR3 is TGCGCCAGCAGCCAAGACCCTCTAGCGGGGGCGGGCAATGAGCAGTTCTTC. It is translated as CASSQDPLAGAGNEQFF. The genes are TRBV4-1 and TRBJ2-1; 10 positions agree with TRBD2. This CDR3 spans 17 amino acids. Per the germline V gene, CDR1 is MGHRA and CDR2 is YSYEKL. V shed 0 bases, J shed 6 bases, and the junction held 8 bases outside the gene matches.

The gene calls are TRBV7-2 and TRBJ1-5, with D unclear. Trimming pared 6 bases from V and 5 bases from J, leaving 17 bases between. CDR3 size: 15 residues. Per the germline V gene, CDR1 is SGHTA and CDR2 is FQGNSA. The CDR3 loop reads CASSSGMIYHQPQHF. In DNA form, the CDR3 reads TGTGCCAGCAGTTCTGGGATGATATATCATCAGCCCCAGCATTTT.

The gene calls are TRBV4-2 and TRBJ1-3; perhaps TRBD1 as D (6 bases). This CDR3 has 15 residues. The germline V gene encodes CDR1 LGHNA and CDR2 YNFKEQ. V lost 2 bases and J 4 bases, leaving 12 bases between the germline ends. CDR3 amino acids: CASSQTQGPGNTIYF. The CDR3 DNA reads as TGTGCCAGCAGCCAAACACAGGGTCCCGGAAACACCATATATTTT.

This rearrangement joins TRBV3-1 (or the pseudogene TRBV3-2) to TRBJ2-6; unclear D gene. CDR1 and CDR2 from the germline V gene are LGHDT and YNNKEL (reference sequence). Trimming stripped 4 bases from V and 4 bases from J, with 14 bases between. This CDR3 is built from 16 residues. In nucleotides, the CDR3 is TGTGCCAGCAGCCCCTTGGCGGCTGCCGGGGCCAACGTCCTGACTTTC. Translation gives CASSPLAAAGANVLTF.